This T cell receptor beta chain is from a study of response to subunit inactivated influenza vaccine. With respect to this clonotype: The antigen is not known.

TCRdb processed the RT-PCR reads anew with MiXCR; each CDR3 protein has one entry. Seen here are about 500,000 distinct CDR3 sequences, 16% observed once, and the top ten hold less than 4%. The CDR3 is made up of 12 amino acids. V was pared by 8 bases and J by 7 bases, with 12 bases between. Findings and limits, study-wide: Each seasonal influenza vaccination, the authors suggested, recruits few new T cells.

The sequence came from a man between 50 and 69 years old who received an inactivated influenza vaccine. The sequencing used CD4+ T cells sorted from PBMCs, collected about 24 months after vaccination. This sequence joins TRBV12-3 or TRBV12-4 and TRBJ2-1; D is tentatively TRBD1 or TRBD2 (5 bases each). CDR3 sequence reads: CASRGTENEQFF. CDR3 nucleotides: TGTGCCAGCCGTGGGACGGAAAATGAGCAGTTCTTC.